The 25 T cell receptor beta chains below come from one sample, sequenced in a study of blood T cell repertoires in COVID-19. Repertoires were generated with immunoSEQ multiplex PCR, while TCRdb's copy carries only in-frame clones and drops some. The repertoire consists of 30,000 or so clones, with 90% to 95% occurring once and the leading ten covering more than 8%. The source material was peripheral blood. The receptors stem from a human donor with active COVID-19. The donor label of this sample is uncertain.

The chain has TRBV4-1 and TRBJ2-2; 7 bases map to TRBD1. The V gene end was trimmed by 6 bases and the J gene end by 0 bases; junction bases not matched to a gene: 4. Germline CDR1 and CDR2: MGHRA and YSYEKL. The CDR3 loop spans 15 amino acids. The CDR3 is CASRLQGANTGELFF. The CDR3 DNA is TGCGCCAGCAGACTTCAGGGGGCGAACACCGGGGAGCTGTTTTTT.

The rearrangement joins TRBV7-2 to TRBJ2-7, with 16 bases lining up with TRBD2. With V trimmed by 0 bases and J by 4 bases, 6 bases remained unmatched. The CDR3 is 18 amino acids. CDR1 is SGHTA and CDR2 is FQGNSA in the germline V gene. For the CDR3, the DNA is TGTGCCAGCAGCTTAGCGGGACTAGCGGGAGGGCCTTTGTACGAGCAGTACTTC. Protein product: CASSLAGLAGGPLYEQYF.

The CDR3 protein is CSASQGTFYEQYF. The CDR3 DNA sequence: TGCAGTGCTAGTCAGGGGACATTCTACGAGCAGTACTTC. This rearrangement joins TRBV20-1 to TRBJ2-7, with D perhaps TRBD1 (6 bases). Trimming stripped 3 bases from V and 3 bases from J, with 12 bases between. From germline, CDR1 is DFQATT and CDR2 SNEGSKA (reference sequence). The CDR3 spans 13 residues.

The CDR3 region has the DNA TGTGCCAGCAGTCAATCCCGACAGGGGGCTTCCTACGAGCAGTACTTC. Protein: CASSQSRQGASYEQYF. V and J are TRBV28 and TRBJ2-7, with 10 bases that match TRBD1. Germline values: CDR1 MDHEN, CDR2 SYDVKM. The CDR3 is 16 amino acids. The junction had 8 bases not matched to a gene; V was cut back by 5 bases and J by 1 base.

This chain connects TRBV7-9 to TRBJ2-7, with D unresolved. CDR1 SEHNR and CDR2 FQNEAQ come from the germline V gene (reference sequence). The CDR3 consists of 15 residues. The V and J ends lost 1 base and 7 bases respectively, with 17 bases between them. CDR3 nucleotides: TGTGCCAGCAGCTTAGTCTCGGGTGGGTGGAAGGAGCAGTACTTC. It yields the protein CASSLVSGGWKEQYF.

The chain is built from TRBV6-5 and TRBJ2-7; D gene unclear. CDR1 is MNHEY, CDR2 SVGAGI, per germline. The CDR3 consists of 13 residues. V dropped 3 bases and J dropped 2 bases, with 8 bases sitting between them. CDR3 region: CASSYRLAYEQYF. In nucleotides, the CDR3 is TGTGCCAGCAGTTATCGGCTAGCCTACGAGCAGTACTTC.

A single count supports this clone. The junction and the germline gene differ at one end; a read error may be behind it. Other nucleotide sequences in the sample specify the same CDR3. This chain connects TRBV13 to TRBJ1-2, with 7 bases aligning to TRBD1. The germline gives CDR1 PRHDT, CDR2 FYEKMQ (reference sequence). This CDR3 contains 14 residues. CDR3 coding DNA: TGTGCTAGCAGCTCAAGGGGGCTGAACTATGGCTACACCTTC. It encodes CASSSRGLNYGYTF.

The V and J genes are TRBV7-6 and TRBJ2-7; 8 nucleotides align to TRBD2. Losses at the gene ends were 5 bases for V and 3 bases for J; bases not matched to a gene: 15. Germline V CDR1 and CDR2: SGHVS, FNYEAQ. The CDR3 covers 17 residues. CDR3 residues: CASSAPETQAGDYEQYF. For the CDR3, the DNA is TGTGCCAGCAGCGCCCCCGAAACCCAAGCGGGGGACTACGAGCAGTACTTC. Supplemented by reference TRBV7-6 and TRBJ2-7, the full variable domain reads GAGVSQSPRYKVTKRGQDVALRCDPISGHVSLYWYRQALGQGPEFLTYFNYEAQQDKSGLPNDRFSAERPEGSISTLTIQRTEQRDSAMYRCASSAPETQAGDYEQYFGPGTRLTVT.

This clone appeared a single time. V gene TRBV27 combines with J gene TRBJ1-2; 7 positions agree with TRBD1. V shed 5 bases, J shed 4 bases, and the junction held 10 bases outside the gene matches. Germline V gives CDR1 MNHEY, CDR2 SMNVEV (reference sequence). This CDR3 region has 15 residues. CDR3 sequence (DNA): TGTGCCAGCAGTCGAGACAGGGCGGTCTCCTATGGCTACACCTTC. Protein sequence: CASSRDRAVSYGYTF.

The V and J genes are TRBV4-3 and TRBJ2-3; TRBD2 agrees at 10 bases. Germline V gene lookup returns CDR1 LGHNA and CDR2 YSLEER. The V gene end was trimmed by 0 bases and the J gene end by 4 bases; junction bases not matched to a gene: 4. The length of the CDR3 is 16 residues. In nucleotides, the CDR3 is TGCGCCAGCAGCCAAGACCCTAGCGGGAGATCAGATACGCAGTATTTT. Translating it yields CASSQDPSGRSDTQYF.

The chain couples TRBV6-5 to TRBJ2-7; TRBD1 is a possible D gene (6 bases). The CDR3 runs to 13 residues. Germline lookup yields CDR1 MNHEY and CDR2 SVGAGI. The V end lost 6 bases, the J end lost 1 base, and 10 bases lay between the germline ends. CDR3 in amino acids: CASRPQGSYEQYF. CDR3 nucleotides: TGTGCCAGCAGACCACAGGGTTCCTACGAGCAGTACTTC.

The CDR3 protein is CASSLLGRENTEAFF. The CDR3, as DNA: TGTGCCAGCAGTTTACTGGGCAGGGAGAACACTGAAGCTTTCTTT. The rearrangement joins TRBV27 to TRBJ1-1, with a tentative D call TRBD1 (5 bases). V was clipped by 2 bases and J by 1 base, with 11 bases between them. From germline, CDR1 is MNHEY and CDR2 SMNVEV (reference sequence). This CDR3 spans 15 amino acids.

This chain's CDR3 is CASSPGQAMNTGELFF. The DNA for the CDR3 is TGTGCCAGCAGCCCAGGACAGGCCATGAACACCGGGGAGCTGTTTTTT. The chain joins TRBV3-1 (or the pseudogene TRBV3-2) to TRBJ2-2; 7 bases align to TRBD1. Germline V CDR1 and CDR2: LGHDT, YNNKEL (reference sequence). The junction had 6 bases not matched to a gene; V was cut back by 4 bases and J by 1 base. This CDR3 is built from 16 residues.

V gene TRBV12-3 or TRBV12-4 combines with J gene TRBJ1-1, with no clear D. V lost 6 bases to trimming and J lost 7 bases, with 12 bases between them. The CDR3 length is 12 residues. The CDR3 DNA sequence: TGTGCCAGCAGGCGTCCTACGGGTGAAGCTTTCTTT. Translation: CASRRPTGEAFF.

This sequence joins TRBV7-9 and TRBJ2-3; D gene uncertain. This CDR3 has 10 residues. Trimming took 4 bases from V and 10 from J, leaving 6 bases between them. Germline assignment: CDR1 SEHNR and CDR2 FQNEAQ (reference sequence). The CDR3 DNA reads as TGTGCCAGCAGCTCCGAGGCGCAGTATTTT. This encodes CASSSEAQYF.

This chain links TRBV28 with TRBJ1-2; D gene ambiguous. V was cut by 3 bases and J by 6 bases, with 14 bases left in between. The germline gives CDR1 MDHEN, CDR2 SYDVKM. CDR3 length: 14 residues. The DNA for the CDR3 is TGTGCCAGCAGTTTCGGACTCGGGCTTGATGGCTACACCTTC. Amino acid sequence: CASSFGLGLDGYTF.

V usage is TRBV15 and J usage is TRBJ2-7; D may be TRBD1 (5 bases). CDR3 length equals 16 residues. Germline CDR1 LNHNV, CDR2 YYDKDF (reference sequence). Trimming took 1 base from V and 0 from J, leaving 13 bases between them. CDR3 nucleotide sequence: TGTGCCACCAGCAGAGTGGGATCGACAGCCTCCTACGAGCAGTACTTC. This translates into CATSRVGSTASYEQYF.

The chain couples TRBV30 to TRBJ2-7; D is perhaps TRBD2 (5 bases). Germline values: CDR1 GTSNPN, CDR2 SVGIG (reference sequence). The CDR3 length is 12 residues. The ends were cut back, 5 bases at V and 10 bases at J, with 18 bases in the middle. CDR3 coding DNA: TGTGCCTGGGAGACCGGAACCCGGGGTCAGTACTTC. Protein: CAWETGTRGQYF.

This sequence joins TRBV15 and TRBJ2-6, with D hard to call. The CDR3 contains 16 residues. Germline V lookup: CDR1 LNHNV, CDR2 YYDKDF (reference sequence). Trimming took off 1 base at V and 4 bases at J, with 11 bases between the two ends. The CDR3 protein is CATSRVLGAGANVLTF. The CDR3 bases are TGTGCCACCAGCAGAGTGCTGGGCGCGGGGGCCAACGTCCTGACTTTC.

The chain joins TRBV6-6 to TRBJ1-1, with 9 bases lining up with TRBD1. Germline V gene data show CDR1 as MNHNY and CDR2 as SVGAGI (reference sequence). V gave up 5 bases and J gave up 5 bases; unmatched junction bases: 9. This CDR3 region has 15 residues. This chain's CDR3 is CASSTTGGMRTEAFF. The CDR3, as DNA: TGTGCCAGCAGTACGACAGGGGGTATGCGAACTGAAGCTTTCTTT.

The V call is TRBV5-8, the J call TRBJ2-3, with 13 positions matching TRBD2. The V gene end was trimmed by 4 bases and the J gene end by 0 bases; junction bases not matched to a gene: 5. There are 17 residues in the CDR3. Germline-derived CDR1 and CDR2 are SGHTS and YDEGEE. The CDR3 is CASSRGTSGASTDTQYF. In DNA form, the CDR3 reads TGTGCCAGCAGCAGGGGGACTAGCGGGGCCAGCACAGATACGCAGTATTTT.

The chain couples TRBV24-1 to TRBJ2-1; 7 positions match TRBD2. Trimming at V came to 3 bases and at J to 2 bases, leaving 3 bases not matched to a gene. This CDR3 has 15 residues. The germline V gene has CDR1 KGHDR and CDR2 SFDVKD. As DNA, the CDR3 is TGTGCCACCAGTGATGCGGGAGAGGCCTACAATGAGCAGTTCTTC. Translating it yields CATSDAGEAYNEQFF.

This chain links TRBV25-1 with TRBJ2-1; tentative D call: TRBD2 (5 bases). Germline CDR1 reads MGHDK; CDR2 reads SYGVNS. The CDR3 totals 12 residues. V gave up 1 base and J gave up 10 bases, with 8 bases separating them. The DNA of the CDR3 is TGTGCCAGCAGTGAATTTAGCGACGAGCAGTTCTTC. Its translation is CASSEFSDEQFF. The whole variable domain, filled in from reference TRBV25-1 and TRBJ2-1, reads EADIYQTPRYLVIGTGKKITLECSQTMGHDKMYWYQQDPGMELHLIHYSYGVNSTEKGDLSSESTVSRIRTEHFPLTLESARPSHTSQYLCASSEFSDEQFFGPGTRLTVL.

This clone was found a few times. The chain recombines TRBV15 with TRBJ1-1; D perhaps matches TRBD1 (5 bases). The CDR3 is made up of 16 amino acids. The V and J ends lost 0 bases and 1 base respectively, with 12 bases between them. Germline CDR1 is LNHNV and CDR2 is YYDKDF (reference sequence). The CDR3 protein is CATSRDWGGKNTEAFF. The CDR3 DNA reads TGTGCCACCAGCAGAGATTGGGGGGGAAAGAACACTGAAGCTTTCTTT.

CDR3 residues: CASSRNGGGRAVNEQFF. CDR3 nucleotides: TGTGCCAGCAGCCGAAATGGTGGAGGGAGGGCGGTAAATGAGCAGTTCTTC. J is TRBJ2-1 and V is TRBV4-2; 7 bases are a match to TRBD2. Per germline, CDR1 LGHNA and CDR2 YNFKEQ. J gave up 7 bases and V 4 bases, and 16 bases lay outside the gene matches. The CDR3 length is 17 residues.